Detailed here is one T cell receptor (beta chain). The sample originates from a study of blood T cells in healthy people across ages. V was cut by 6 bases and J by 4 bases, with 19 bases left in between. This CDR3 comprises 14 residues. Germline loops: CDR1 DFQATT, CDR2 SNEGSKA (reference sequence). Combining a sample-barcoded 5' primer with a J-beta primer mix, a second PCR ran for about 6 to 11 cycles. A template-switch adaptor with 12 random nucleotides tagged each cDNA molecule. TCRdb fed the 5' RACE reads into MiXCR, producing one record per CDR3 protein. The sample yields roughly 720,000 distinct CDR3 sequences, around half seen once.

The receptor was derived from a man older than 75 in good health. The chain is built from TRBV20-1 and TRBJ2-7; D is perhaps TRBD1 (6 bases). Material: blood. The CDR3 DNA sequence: TGCAGTGCCCTCCGACCGCAGAGGGGGTACGAGCAGTACTTC. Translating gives CSALRPQRGYEQYF.